The rows below give T cell receptor beta chains drawn from one sample of a study of human T cells and chemical hapten exposure. TCRdb reprocessed the RACE reads via MiXCR and lists one record per CDR3 protein. The sample comprises over 300,000 distinct CDR3 sequences, roughly 5% of which are singletons, and just over 2.5% rests with the top ten. The sample consisted of whole blood, taken in connection with sensitization to the hapten diphenylcyclopropenone (DPC). These receptors all stem from a woman between 50 and 59 years old with alopecia areata. Some clones in this sample may be carry-over from other donors' samples. CDR3s include the opening cysteine and the closing phenylalanine or tryptophan. Fields, in order: J gene, V gene, CDR3 protein.

J: TRBJ2-3; V: TRBV20-1; CDR3: CSASGRDALRTQYF
J: TRBJ1-5; V: TRBV6-5; CDR3: CASRAGTGNNQPQHF
J: TRBJ2-1; V: TRBV4-2; CDR3: CATSLGAGNEQFF
J: TRBJ2-7; V: TRBV20-1; CDR3: CSARRGGFYEQYF
J: TRBJ2-3; V: TRBV7-8; CDR3: CASSGKYEGGYTDTQYF
J: TRBJ2-7; V: TRBV7-9; CDR3: CASSLGPVSEQYF
J: TRBJ2-7; V: TRBV21-1; CDR3: CASKEDGDRGYEQYF
J: TRBJ2-7; V: TRBV7-6; CDR3: CASSPGNEQYF
J: TRBJ1-1; V: TRBV28; CDR3: CASRATGTVNTEAFF
J: TRBJ2-1; V: TRBV7-8; CDR3: CASRRGLADYNEQFF
J: TRBJ2-7; V: TRBV6-6; CDR3: CASSYERFFYEQYF
J: TRBJ1-5; V: TRBV7-9; CDR3: CASSLEGGYSNQPQHF
J: TRBJ2-2; V: TRBV7-9; CDR3: CASSLAGTLNTGELFF
J: TRBJ2-7; V: TRBV6-5; CDR3: CASRSGLRMSEQYF
J: TRBJ1-3; V: TRBV6-5; CDR3: CASSYSLSRSAGNTIYF
J: TRBJ2-1; V: TRBV18; CDR3: CASSPSGRNYNEQFF
J: TRBJ2-1; V: TRBV6-5; CDR3: CASSYSSGHPLNEQFF